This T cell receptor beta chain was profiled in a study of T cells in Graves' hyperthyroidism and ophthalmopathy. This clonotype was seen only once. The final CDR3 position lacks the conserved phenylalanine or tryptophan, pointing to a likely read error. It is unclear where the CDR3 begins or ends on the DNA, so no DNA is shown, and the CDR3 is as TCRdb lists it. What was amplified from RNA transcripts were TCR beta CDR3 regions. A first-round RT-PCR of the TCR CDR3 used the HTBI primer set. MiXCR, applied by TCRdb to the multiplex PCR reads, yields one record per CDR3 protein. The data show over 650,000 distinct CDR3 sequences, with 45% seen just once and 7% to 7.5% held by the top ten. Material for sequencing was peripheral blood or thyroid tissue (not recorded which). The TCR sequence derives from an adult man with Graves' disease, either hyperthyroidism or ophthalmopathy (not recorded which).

CDR3 residues: CATSDLGTT. The chain couples TRBV24-1 to TRBJ2-7; the D call of TRBD1 is as the table states it, not checked on the DNA. CDR1 and CDR2 (germline): KGHDR, SFDVKD. The CDR3 length equals 9 residues, ends included.